This passage covers 3 T cell receptor beta chains from one sample sequenced in a study of T cell responses to AZD1222 COVID-19 vaccine (dated by TCRdb to 2020 to 2023). Libraries were made using the immunoSEQ multiplex PCR assay. TCRdb obtained this table from immuneACCESS and retained in-frame rearrangements with V and J assigned. These tables miss some clones; where compared with another copy, unresolved V genes account for less than half of the shortfall, and the remainder is unexplained. The sample yields over 110,000 clones; around 87% were counted once. The ten largest account for roughly 1.7% of the sample. The time point label for this specimen denotes: baseline before first vaccination. This specimen consisted of peripheral blood, obtained on day 0 of AZD1222 vaccination. The receptors come from an adult in good health.

This sequence joins TRBV5-1 and TRBJ2-7; a weak D match, TRBD2 (6 bases). The germline CDR1 and CDR2 sequences are SGHRS and YFSETQ. Trimming pared 3 bases from V and 4 bases from J, leaving 17 bases between. The CDR3 spans 15 residues. CDR3 protein: CASSSGTGRIYEQYF. DNA for the CDR3: TGCGCCAGCAGCTCCGGGACGGGGAGGATATACGAGCAGTACTTC.

This clone appeared once. The rearrangement joins TRBV13 to TRBJ2-2; D remains unclear. Germline values: CDR1 PRHDT, CDR2 FYEKMQ (reference sequence). V was shortened by 3 bases and J by 6 bases, with 8 bases between the two germline ends. CDR3 size: 13 residues. The CDR3 region is CASSLWGSGELFF. In nucleotides, the CDR3 is TGTGCCAGCAGCTTGTGGGGTTCCGGGGAGCTGTTTTTT.

This clone appeared once. The rearrangement uses TRBV12-3 or TRBV12-4 and TRBJ1-2, with D unclear. The CDR3 runs to 13 residues. V lost 5 bases and J lost 2, with 9 bases in between. This chain's CDR3 is CASSAPGNYGYTF. The CDR3, as DNA: TGTGCCAGCAGTGCCCCGGGGAACTATGGCTACACCTTC.